The 15 T cell receptor beta chains given below trace back to one sample, sequenced in a study of T cells after yellow fever vaccination (dated by TCRdb to about 2019). Library preparation employed 5' RACE. Data came from an Illumina NovaSeq 6000. Using fastp at Q25 and MiXCR, TCRdb reprocessed the public reads and kept productive beta chains. CDR3 protein duplicates are merged, each entry listing the most common genes and DNA. In all, the sample holds 11,000 to 15,000 distinct CDR3 sequences, and 7.3% of those were seen once. Roughly 1.5% of the sample rests with the top ten. The treatment or condition label of this sample denotes: live attenuated yellow fever vaccine strain. This specimen consisted of PBMCs, either bulk or a sorted T-cell subset (CD4+, CD8+, memory, or dextramer-sorted; not recorded which), obtained on the day of the yellow fever booster vaccination. The receptors here all came from a man younger than 35 who received the YFV17D yellow fever vaccine.

This clonotype qualifies as medium-sized. The V gene is TRBV3-1, the J gene TRBJ1-2; 8 positions agree with TRBD1. From germline, CDR1 is LGHDT and CDR2 YNNKEL (reference sequence). With 4 bases clipped from V and 8 bases from J, the junction kept 9 bases outside the gene matches. This CDR3 is 14 amino acids long. In nucleotides, the CDR3 is TGTGCCAGCAGCCTTAATTTCGCAGGGGGCGGCTACACCTTC. Translating gives CASSLNFAGGGYTF.

This clonotype was counted at least ten times. This chain connects TRBV18 to TRBJ2-7; D remains unclear. This CDR3 comprises 14 residues. Trimming shortened V by 0 bases and J by 0 bases, and 6 bases separated the two germline ends. CDR1 and CDR2 (germline): KGHSH, LQKENI. The CDR3 loop is CASSPPYTSYEQYF. CDR3 coding DNA: TGTGCCAGCTCACCACCTTACACCTCCTACGAGCAGTACTTC.

This clonotype was detected ten times or more. The rearrangement joins TRBV6-5 to TRBJ1-2; D is unclear. In germline, CDR1 is MNHEY, CDR2 SVGAGI. This CDR3 is 18 amino acids long. V was shortened by 1 base and J by 4 bases, with 22 bases between the two germline ends. CDR3 coding DNA: TGTGCCAGCAGTTACTGGCCCCTCCCTGGGTCAAGGCCCTATGGCTACACCTTC. Protein: CASSYWPLPGSRPYGYTF.

This clonotype was picked up many times. CDR3 protein: CASSAQGETQYF. Written as DNA, the CDR3 is TGTGCCAGCAGTGCCCAGGGAGAGACCCAGTACTTC. The genes are TRBV7-9 and TRBJ2-5; D might be TRBD1 (5 bases). V lost 6 bases, J lost 4 bases, and 9 bases lay in between. The CDR3 totals 12 residues. Germline loops: CDR1 SEHNR, CDR2 FQNEAQ (reference sequence).

This clonotype appeared many times. The chain uses TRBV12-3 or TRBV12-4 and TRBJ2-3; TRBD1 is a possible D gene (5 bases). The CDR3 is made up of 16 amino acids. The V and J ends lost 3 bases and 7 bases respectively, with 20 bases between them. CDR3 in DNA: TGTGCCAGCAGTTTGGGGCCGGACCAAGTCAAGTATACGCAGTATTTT. The encoded protein is CASSLGPDQVKYTQYF.

This clonotype was counted between two and nine times. CDR3 nucleotides: TGTGCCAGTAACCCGACAGGCGGGTCACCCCTCCACTTT. Translation: CASNPTGGSPLHF. The rearrangement links TRBV19 to TRBJ1-6; tentatively, D is TRBD1 (6 bases). Germline CDR1 reads LNHDA; CDR2 reads SQIVND (reference sequence). Trimming took off 7 bases at V and 10 bases at J, with 14 bases between the two ends. The CDR3 runs 13 residues.

This clonotype was detected once. The gene calls are TRBV29-1 and TRBJ2-5; tentatively, D is TRBD2 (6 bases). Germline CDR1 is SQVTM and CDR2 is ANQGSEA. Deletions cut 7 bases from V and 5 bases from J, with 14 bases between. This CDR3 has 12 amino acids. CDR3 sequence: CSARRGGETQYF. CDR3 sequence (DNA): TGCAGCGCTCGAAGGGGAGGCGAGACCCAGTACTTC.

This clonotype is judged medium-sized. The gene calls are TRBV5-1 and TRBJ2-5; 10 bases line up with TRBD1. This CDR3 contains 17 residues. Germline CDR1 is SGHRS and CDR2 is YFSETQ. V lost 2 bases to trimming and J lost 1 base; unmatched junction nucleotides: 8. CDR3 DNA sequence: TGCGCCAGCAGCTTCGGGACAGGGGCTGGGGTCCAAGAGACCCAGTACTTC. It codes for CASSFGTGAGVQETQYF.

This clonotype is medium-sized. The chain has TRBV27 and TRBJ1-1; D gene uncertain. V lost 2 bases, J lost 5 bases, and 9 bases lay in between. CDR1 is MNHEY, CDR2 SMNVEV, per germline (reference sequence). This CDR3 contains 13 residues. CDR3 in DNA: TGTGCCAGCAGTTTAAAGGTGGGGACTGAAGCTTTCTTT. Translated, it gives CASSLKVGTEAFF.

This clonotype was seen at least ten times. This chain connects TRBV25-1 to TRBJ1-1; possibly TRBD1 for D (5 bases). The germline V gene has CDR1 MGHDK and CDR2 SYGVNS. CDR3 length equals 15 residues. The V gene lost 3 bases and the J gene lost 0 bases, with 11 bases spanning the gap. CDR3 sequence: CASSEGPILNTEAFF. In nucleotides, the CDR3 is TGTGCCAGCAGTGAGGGACCGATCCTGAACACTGAAGCTTTCTTT.

This clonotype is labeled medium-sized (0.01 to 0.1%). This sequence joins TRBV4-3 and TRBJ1-6; D possibly corresponds to TRBD1 (5 bases). There are 14 residues in the CDR3. V dropped 0 bases and J dropped 7 bases, with 7 bases sitting between them. Germline values: CDR1 LGHNA, CDR2 YSLEER. The CDR3 DNA is TGCGCCAGCAGCCAAGATGGGGGGAATTCACCCCTCCACTTT. Translated: CASSQDGGNSPLHF.

This clonotype has at least ten counts. The chain uses TRBV6-4 and TRBJ2-4; D might be TRBD2 (5 bases). The CDR3 loop spans 10 amino acids. From germline, CDR1 is MRHNA and CDR2 SNTAGT. Between the trimmed V and J ends, which lost 6 bases and 8 bases, there was a span of 5 bases. CDR3 sequence reads: CASRRDIQYF. Written as DNA, the CDR3 is TGTGCCAGCAGGCGGGACATTCAGTACTTC.

This clonotype was seen ten or more times. This chain joins TRBV6-1 and TRBJ1-6; 7 nucleotides align to TRBD1. Germline-derived CDR1 and CDR2 are MNHNS and SASEGT. Trimming took 10 bases from V and 7 from J; bases not matched to a gene: 7. The length of the CDR3 is 13 residues. The CDR3 spells CATATGRNSPLHF. The CDR3 DNA is TGTGCCACCGCGACAGGGAGGAATTCACCCCTCCACTTT.

This clonotype was counted many times. V and J are TRBV3-1 and TRBJ2-4; D tentatively reads TRBD1 or TRBD2 (6 bases each). Trimming removed 1 base at V and 5 bases at J, with 9 bases between. This CDR3 is built from 14 residues. Germline CDR1 is LGHDT and CDR2 is YNNKEL (reference sequence). DNA of the CDR3: TGTGCCAGCAGCCAAGGGGGGGCCGAAAACATTCAGTACTTC. Amino acid sequence: CASSQGGAENIQYF.

This clonotype was counted at least ten times. V and J are TRBV4-3 and TRBJ2-3; D is possibly TRBD2 (6 bases). V lost 3 bases, J lost 2 bases, and 15 bases lay in between. The CDR3 is made up of 16 amino acids. Germline V gives CDR1 LGHNA, CDR2 YSLEER. In DNA form, the CDR3 reads TGCGCCAGCAGCCATGAGGGGACTGACTACACAGATACGCAGTATTTT. Translation gives CASSHEGTDYTDTQYF.